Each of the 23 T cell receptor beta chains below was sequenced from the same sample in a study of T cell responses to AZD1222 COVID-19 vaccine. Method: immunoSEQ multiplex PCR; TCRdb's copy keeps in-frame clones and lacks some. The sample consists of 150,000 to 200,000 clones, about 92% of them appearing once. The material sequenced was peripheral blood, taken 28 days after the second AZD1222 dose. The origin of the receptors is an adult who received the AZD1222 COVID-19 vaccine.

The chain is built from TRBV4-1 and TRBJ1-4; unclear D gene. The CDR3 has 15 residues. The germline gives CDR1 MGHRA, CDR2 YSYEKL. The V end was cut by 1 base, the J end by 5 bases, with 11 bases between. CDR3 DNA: TGCGCCAGCAGCCAAGTTGAACAGCCCAATGAAAAACTGTTTTTT. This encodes CASSQVEQPNEKLFF.

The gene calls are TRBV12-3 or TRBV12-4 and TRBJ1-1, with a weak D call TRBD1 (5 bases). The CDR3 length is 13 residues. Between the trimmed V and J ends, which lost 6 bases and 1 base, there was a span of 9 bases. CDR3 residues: CASSPTGNTEAFF. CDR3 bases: TGTGCCAGCAGCCCTACAGGGAACACTGAAGCTTTCTTT.

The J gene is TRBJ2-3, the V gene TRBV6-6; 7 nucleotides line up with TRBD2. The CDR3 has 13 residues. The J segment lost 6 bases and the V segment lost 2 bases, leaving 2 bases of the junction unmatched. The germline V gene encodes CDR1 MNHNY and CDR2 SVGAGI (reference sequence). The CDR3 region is CASSYGLVDTQYF. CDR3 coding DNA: TGTGCCAGCAGTTACGGACTAGTTGATACGCAGTATTTT.

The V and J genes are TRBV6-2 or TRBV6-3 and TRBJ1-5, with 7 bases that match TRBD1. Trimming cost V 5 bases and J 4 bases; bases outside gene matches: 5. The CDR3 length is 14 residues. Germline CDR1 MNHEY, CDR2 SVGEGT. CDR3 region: CASSNRDSNQPQHF. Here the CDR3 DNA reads TGTGCCAGCAGTAACCGGGACAGTAATCAGCCCCAGCATTTT.

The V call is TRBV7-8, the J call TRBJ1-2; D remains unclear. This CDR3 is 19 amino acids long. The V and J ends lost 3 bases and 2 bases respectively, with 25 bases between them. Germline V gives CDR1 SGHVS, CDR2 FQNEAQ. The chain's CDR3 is CASSFKMVVRHGLNYGYTF. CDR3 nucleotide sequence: TGTGCCAGCAGCTTTAAAATGGTTGTACGACACGGACTGAACTATGGCTACACCTTC.

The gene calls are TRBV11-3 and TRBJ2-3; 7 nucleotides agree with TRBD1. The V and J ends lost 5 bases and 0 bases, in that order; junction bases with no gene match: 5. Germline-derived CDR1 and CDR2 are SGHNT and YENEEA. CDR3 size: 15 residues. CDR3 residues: CASSPQGFSTDTQYF. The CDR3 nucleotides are TGTGCCAGCAGCCCACAGGGGTTTAGCACAGATACGCAGTATTTT. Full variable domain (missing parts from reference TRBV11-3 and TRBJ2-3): EAGVVQSPRYKIIEKKQPVAFWCNPISGHNTLYWYLQNLGQGPELLIRYENEEAVDDSQLPKDRFSAERLKGVDSTLKIQPAELGDSAVYLCASSPQGFSTDTQYFGPGTRLTVL.

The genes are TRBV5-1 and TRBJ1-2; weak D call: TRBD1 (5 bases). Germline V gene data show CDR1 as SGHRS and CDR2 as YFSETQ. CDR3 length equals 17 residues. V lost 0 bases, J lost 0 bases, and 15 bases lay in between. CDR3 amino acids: CASSLGSWGPTNYGYTF. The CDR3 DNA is TGCGCCAGCAGCTTGGGGTCATGGGGACCAACTAACTATGGCTACACCTTC.

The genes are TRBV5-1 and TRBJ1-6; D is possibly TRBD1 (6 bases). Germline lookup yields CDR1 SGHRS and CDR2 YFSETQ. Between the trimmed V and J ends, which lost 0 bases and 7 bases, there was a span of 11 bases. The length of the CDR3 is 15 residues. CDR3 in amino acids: CASSLEGRGNSPLHF. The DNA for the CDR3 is TGCGCCAGCAGCTTGGAAGGCAGGGGAAATTCACCCCTCCACTTT.

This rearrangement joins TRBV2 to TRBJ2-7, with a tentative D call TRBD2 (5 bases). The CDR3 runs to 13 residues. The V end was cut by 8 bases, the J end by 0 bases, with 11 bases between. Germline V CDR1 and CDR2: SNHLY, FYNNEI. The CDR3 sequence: CASGRRTSYEQYF. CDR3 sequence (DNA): TGTGCCAGCGGGCGGAGGACCTCCTACGAGCAGTACTTC.

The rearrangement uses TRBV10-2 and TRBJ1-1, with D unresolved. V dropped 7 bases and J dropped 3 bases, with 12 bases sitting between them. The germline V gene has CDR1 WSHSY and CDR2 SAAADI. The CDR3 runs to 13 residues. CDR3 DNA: TGCGCCAGCAAGGTGGCGGCCTACACTGAAGCTTTCTTT. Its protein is CASKVAAYTEAFF.

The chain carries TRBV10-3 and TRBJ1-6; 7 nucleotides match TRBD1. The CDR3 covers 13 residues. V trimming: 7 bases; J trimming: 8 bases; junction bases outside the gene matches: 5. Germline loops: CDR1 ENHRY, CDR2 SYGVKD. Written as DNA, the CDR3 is TGTGCCATCAAGGGACAGTTCGATTCACCCCTCCACTTT. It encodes CAIKGQFDSPLHF.

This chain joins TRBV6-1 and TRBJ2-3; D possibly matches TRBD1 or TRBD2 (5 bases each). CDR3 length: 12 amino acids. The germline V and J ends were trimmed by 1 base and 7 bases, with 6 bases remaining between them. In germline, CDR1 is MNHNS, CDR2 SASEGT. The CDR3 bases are TGTGCCAGCAGTGAAGGGGGACATACGCAGTATTTT. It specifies CASSEGGHTQYF.

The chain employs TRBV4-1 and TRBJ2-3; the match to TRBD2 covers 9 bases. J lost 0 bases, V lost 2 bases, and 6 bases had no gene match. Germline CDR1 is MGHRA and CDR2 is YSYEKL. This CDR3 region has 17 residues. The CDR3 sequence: CASSQWGTSGSTDTQYF. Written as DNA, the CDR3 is TGCGCCAGCAGCCAATGGGGTACTAGCGGGAGCACAGATACGCAGTATTTT.

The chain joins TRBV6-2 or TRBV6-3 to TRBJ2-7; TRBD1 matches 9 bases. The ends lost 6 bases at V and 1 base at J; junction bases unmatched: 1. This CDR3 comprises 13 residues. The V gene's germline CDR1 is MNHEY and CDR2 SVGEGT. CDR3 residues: CASSGTGSYEQYF. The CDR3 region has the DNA TGTGCCAGCAGCGGGACAGGGTCCTACGAGCAGTACTTC.

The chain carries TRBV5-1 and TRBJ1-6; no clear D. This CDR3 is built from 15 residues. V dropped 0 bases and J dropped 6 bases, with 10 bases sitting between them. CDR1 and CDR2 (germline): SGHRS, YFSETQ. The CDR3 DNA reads TGCGCCAGCAGCTTGGCCGTGGGGAGTAATTCACCCCTCCACTTT. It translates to CASSLAVGSNSPLHF.

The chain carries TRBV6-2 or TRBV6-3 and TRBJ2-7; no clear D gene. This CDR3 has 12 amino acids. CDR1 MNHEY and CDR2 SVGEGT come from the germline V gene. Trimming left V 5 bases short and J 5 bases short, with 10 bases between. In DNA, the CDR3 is TGTGCCAGCAGTCAAGCCCTTAACGAGCAGTACTTC. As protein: CASSQALNEQYF.

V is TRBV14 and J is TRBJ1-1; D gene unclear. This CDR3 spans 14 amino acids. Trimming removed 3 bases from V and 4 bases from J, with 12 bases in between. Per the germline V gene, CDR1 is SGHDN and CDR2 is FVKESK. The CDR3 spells CASSQEGIGTEAFF. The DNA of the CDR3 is TGTGCCAGCAGCCAGGAGGGAATAGGCACTGAAGCTTTCTTT.

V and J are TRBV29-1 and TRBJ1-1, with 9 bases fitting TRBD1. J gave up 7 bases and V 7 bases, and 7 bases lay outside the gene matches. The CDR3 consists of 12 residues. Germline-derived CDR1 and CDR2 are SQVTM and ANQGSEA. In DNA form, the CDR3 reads TGCAGCGAGGACAGGGGAAGGGTTGAAGCTTTCTTT. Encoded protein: CSEDRGRVEAFF.

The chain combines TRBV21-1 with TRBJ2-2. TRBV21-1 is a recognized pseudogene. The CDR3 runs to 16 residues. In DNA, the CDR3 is TGTGCCAGCCGTAGTGAGGGGTTGCGCGACACCGGGGAGCTGTTTTTT. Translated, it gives CASRSEGLRDTGELFF.

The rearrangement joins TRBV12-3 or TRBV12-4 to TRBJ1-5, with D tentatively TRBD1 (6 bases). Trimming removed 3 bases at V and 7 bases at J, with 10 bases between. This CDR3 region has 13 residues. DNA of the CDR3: TGTGCCAGCAGTTTTCAGGGGCAACAGCCCCAGCATTTT. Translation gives CASSFQGQQPQHF.

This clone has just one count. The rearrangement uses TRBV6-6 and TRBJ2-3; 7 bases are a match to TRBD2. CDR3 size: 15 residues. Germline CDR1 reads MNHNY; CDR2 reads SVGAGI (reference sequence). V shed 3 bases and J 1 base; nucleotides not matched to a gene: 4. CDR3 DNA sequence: TGTGCCAGCAGTTATGGGGCGGGGGGCACAGATACGCAGTATTTT. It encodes CASSYGAGGTDTQYF.

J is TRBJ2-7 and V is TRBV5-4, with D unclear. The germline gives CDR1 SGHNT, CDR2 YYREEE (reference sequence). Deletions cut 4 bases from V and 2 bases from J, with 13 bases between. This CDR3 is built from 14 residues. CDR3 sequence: CASSPVLGTYEQYF. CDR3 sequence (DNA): TGTGCCAGCAGCCCCGTTTTAGGTACCTACGAGCAGTACTTC.

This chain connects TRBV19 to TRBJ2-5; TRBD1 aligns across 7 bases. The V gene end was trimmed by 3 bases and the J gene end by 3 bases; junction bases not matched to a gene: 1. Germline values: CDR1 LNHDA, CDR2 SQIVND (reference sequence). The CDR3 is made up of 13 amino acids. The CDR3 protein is CASSIGTEETQYF. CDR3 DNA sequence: TGTGCCAGTAGTATCGGGACAGAAGAGACCCAGTACTTC.